The 12 T cell receptor beta chains reported below all come from one sample, sequenced in a study of Tregs in tolerant kidney transplant recipients. Using immunoSEQ multiplex PCR, the repertoire was profiled, and TCRdb retains in-frame clones only, with some absent. The table includes about 83,000 clones, approximately 98% detected once. This specimen was CD4+ T cells from blood, taken before the transplant. Receptor source: a human donor who received a combined kidney and bone marrow transplant.

The rearrangement uses TRBV9 and TRBJ2-3; D may be TRBD2 (6 bases). There are 13 residues in the CDR3. Between the trimmed V and J ends, which lost 7 bases and 2 bases, there was a span of 11 bases. Looked up from germline, CDR1 is SGDLS and CDR2 is YYNGEE. CDR3 nucleotide sequence: TGTGCCAGCGGTCGGGGGTCCACAGATACGCAGTATTTT. Translated, it gives CASGRGSTDTQYF. Complete variable domain (other parts from reference TRBV9 and TRBJ2-3): DSGVTQTPKHLITATGQRVTLRCSPRSGDLSVYWYQQSLDQGLQFLIQYYNGEERAKGNILERFSAQQFPDLHSELNLSSLELGDSALYFCASGRGSTDTQYFGPGTRLTVL.

The V and J genes are TRBV5-4 and TRBJ2-5; D unresolved. Trimming pared 0 bases from V and 4 bases from J, leaving 10 bases between. CDR3 size: 14 residues. The germline CDR1 and CDR2 sequences are SGHNT and YYREEE (reference sequence). The CDR3 DNA reads as TGTGCCAGCAGCTTGGGCGTCCGAGGAGAGACCCAGTACTTC. Its protein is CASSLGVRGETQYF.

This clone showed up just once. The chain joins TRBV25-1 to TRBJ2-2; no firm D call. The CDR3 covers 14 residues. The germline V and J ends were trimmed by 1 base and 10 bases, with 13 bases remaining between them. The germline gives CDR1 MGHDK, CDR2 SYGVNS. CDR3: CASSELGEVVELFF. In DNA, the CDR3 is TGTGCCAGCAGTGAATTAGGCGAGGTGGTGGAGCTGTTTTTT.

The chain carries TRBV19 and TRBJ2-7, with TRBD2 identical over 14 bases. The ends lost 10 bases at V and 7 bases at J; junction bases unmatched: 9. Germline CDR1 reads LNHDA; CDR2 reads SQIVND (reference sequence). The CDR3 covers 14 residues. CDR3 region: CANLTSGRGREQYF. The CDR3 bases are TGTGCCAACCTGACTAGCGGGAGGGGGCGGGAGCAGTACTTC.

The rearrangement links TRBV18 to TRBJ2-2; the D gene is possibly TRBD1 (5 bases). The germline V gene encodes CDR1 KGHSH and CDR2 LQKENI. The V gene lost 5 bases and the J gene lost 0 bases, with 10 bases spanning the gap. The CDR3 contains 15 residues. The DNA for the CDR3 is TGTGCCAGCTCAACCGAGACAGCGAACACCGGGGAGCTGTTTTTT. Protein: CASSTETANTGELFF.

V gene TRBV4-2 combines with J gene TRBJ1-4, with D tentatively TRBD1 (6 bases). Trimming cost V 0 bases and J 8 bases, with 13 bases left between them. From germline, CDR1 is LGHNA and CDR2 YNFKEQ. The CDR3 spans 15 residues. The CDR3 loop reads CASSQDGGGLEKLFF. The CDR3 DNA reads as TGTGCCAGCAGCCAAGACGGCGGGGGCTTGGAAAAACTGTTTTTT.

The V gene is TRBV28, the J gene TRBJ1-1, with D perhaps matching TRBD1 (6 bases). The CDR3 runs 14 residues. Per the germline V gene, CDR1 is MDHEN and CDR2 is SYDVKM. V was pared by 2 bases and J by 3 bases, with 10 bases between. The CDR3 here is CASSLHREYTEAFF. The DNA of the CDR3 is TGTGCCAGCAGTTTACACAGGGAGTACACTGAAGCTTTCTTT.

CDR3 DNA sequence: TGTGCCAGCAGTGACTTTATTGGGACACTGAACACTGAAGCTTTCTTT. Its protein is CASSDFIGTLNTEAFF. The chain couples TRBV2 to TRBJ1-1, with D perhaps TRBD1 (6 bases). Trimming took 3 bases from V and 0 from J, leaving 14 bases between them. Germline V gives CDR1 SNHLY, CDR2 FYNNEI. This CDR3 contains 16 residues. The whole variable domain, filled in from reference TRBV2 and TRBJ1-1, reads EPEVTQTPSHQVTQMGQEVILRCVPISNHLYFYWYRQILGQKVEFLVSFYNNEISEKSEIFDDQFSVERPDGSNFTLKIRSTKLEDSAMYFCASSDFIGTLNTEAFFGQGTRLTVV.

This chain joins TRBV27 and TRBJ1-2; 10 bases agree with TRBD1. In germline, CDR1 is MNHEY, CDR2 SMNVEV (reference sequence). The CDR3 has 19 amino acids. The ends lost 6 bases at V and 4 bases at J; junction bases unmatched: 20. The CDR3: CASRSSPGQGPVFAYGYTF. The CDR3 coding sequence is TGTGCCAGCAGATCATCCCCGGGACAGGGGCCAGTATTCGCCTATGGCTACACCTTC.

The chain joins TRBV5-5 to TRBJ1-4, with D unclear. The length of the CDR3 is 11 residues. Germline CDR1 reads SGHKS; CDR2 reads YYEKEE (reference sequence). The V end lost 2 bases, the J end lost 8 bases, and 4 bases lay between the germline ends. CDR3 bases: TGTGCCAGCAGCTTTGGCGAAAAACTGTTTTTT. Encoded protein: CASSFGEKLFF. Drawing the rest from reference TRBV5-5 and TRBJ1-4, the complete variable domain is DAGVTQSPTHLIKTRGQQVTLRCSPISGHKSVSWYQQVLGQGPQFIFQYYEKEERGRGNFPDRFSARQFPNYSSELNVNALLLGDSALYLCASSFGEKLFFGSGTQLSVL.

This clone is a singleton in its sample. This chain uses TRBV5-6 with TRBJ2-7, with 10 bases that match TRBD1. Germline CDR1 reads SGHDT; CDR2 reads YYEEEE. The CDR3 totals 14 residues. V lost 4 bases, J lost 2 bases, and 3 bases stayed unmatched. The CDR3 reads CASSLGTGAYEQYF. The CDR3 bases are TGTGCCAGCAGCCTCGGGACAGGGGCCTACGAGCAGTACTTC.

This chain uses TRBV7-8 with TRBJ2-7, with 9 bases identical to TRBD2. Germline V lookup: CDR1 SGHVS, CDR2 FQNEAQ. With V trimmed by 8 bases and J by 4 bases, 6 bases remained unmatched. This CDR3 comprises 13 residues. In nucleotides, the CDR3 is TGTGCCAGCGCGGGACTAGCCGGATACGAGCAGTACTTC. Protein sequence: CASAGLAGYEQYF.